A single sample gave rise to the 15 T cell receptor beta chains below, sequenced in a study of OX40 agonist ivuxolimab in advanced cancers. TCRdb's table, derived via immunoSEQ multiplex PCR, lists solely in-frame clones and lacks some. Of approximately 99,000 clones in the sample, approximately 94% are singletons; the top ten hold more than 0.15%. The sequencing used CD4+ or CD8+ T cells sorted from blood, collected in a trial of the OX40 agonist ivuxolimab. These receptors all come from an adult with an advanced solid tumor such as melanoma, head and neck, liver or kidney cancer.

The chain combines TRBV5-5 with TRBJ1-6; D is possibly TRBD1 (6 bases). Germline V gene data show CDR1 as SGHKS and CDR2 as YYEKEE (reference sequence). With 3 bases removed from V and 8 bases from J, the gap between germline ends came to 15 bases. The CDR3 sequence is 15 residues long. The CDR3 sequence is CASSYETGRDSPLHF. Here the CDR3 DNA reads TGTGCCAGCAGCTACGAAACAGGGCGAGATTCACCCCTCCACTTT.

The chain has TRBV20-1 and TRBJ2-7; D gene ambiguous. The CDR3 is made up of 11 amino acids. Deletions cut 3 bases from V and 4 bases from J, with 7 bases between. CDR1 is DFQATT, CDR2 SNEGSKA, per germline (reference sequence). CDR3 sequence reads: CSASSGYEQYF. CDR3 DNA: TGCAGTGCTAGTTCCGGGTACGAGCAGTACTTC.

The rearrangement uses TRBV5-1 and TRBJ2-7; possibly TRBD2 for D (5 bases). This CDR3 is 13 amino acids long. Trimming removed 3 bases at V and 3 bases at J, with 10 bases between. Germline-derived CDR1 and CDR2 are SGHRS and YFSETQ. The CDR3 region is CASSSERVYEQYF. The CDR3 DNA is TGCGCCAGCAGCTCCGAGAGGGTCTACGAGCAGTACTTC.

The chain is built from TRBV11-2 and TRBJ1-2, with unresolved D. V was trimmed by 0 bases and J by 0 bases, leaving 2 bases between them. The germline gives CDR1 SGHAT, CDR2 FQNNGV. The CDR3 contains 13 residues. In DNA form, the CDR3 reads TGTGCCAGCAGCTTAGAACCTAACTATGGCTACACCTTC. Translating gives CASSLEPNYGYTF.

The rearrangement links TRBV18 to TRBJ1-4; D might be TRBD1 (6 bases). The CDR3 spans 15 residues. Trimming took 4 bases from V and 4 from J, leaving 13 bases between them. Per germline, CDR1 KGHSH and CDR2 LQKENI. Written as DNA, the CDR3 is TGTGCCAGCTCACTCCGACAGGCCGATAATGAAAAACTGTTTTTT. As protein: CASSLRQADNEKLFF.

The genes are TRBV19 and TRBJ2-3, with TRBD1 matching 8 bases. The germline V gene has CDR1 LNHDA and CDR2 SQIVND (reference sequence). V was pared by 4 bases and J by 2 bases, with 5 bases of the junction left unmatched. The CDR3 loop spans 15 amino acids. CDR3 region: CASSNGQGVTDTQYF. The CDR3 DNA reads TGTGCCAGTAGTAATGGACAGGGCGTCACAGATACGCAGTATTTT.

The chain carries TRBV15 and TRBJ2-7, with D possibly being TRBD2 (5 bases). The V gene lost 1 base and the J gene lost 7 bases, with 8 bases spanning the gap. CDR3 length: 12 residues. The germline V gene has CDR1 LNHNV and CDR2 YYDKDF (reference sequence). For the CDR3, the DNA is TGTGCCACCAGCAGAGCCGAGGGAGAGCAGTACTTC. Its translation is CATSRAEGEQYF.

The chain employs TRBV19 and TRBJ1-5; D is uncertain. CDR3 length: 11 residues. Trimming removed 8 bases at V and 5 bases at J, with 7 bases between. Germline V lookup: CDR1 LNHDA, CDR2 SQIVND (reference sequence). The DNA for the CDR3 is TGTGCCAGTGGGTGGGATCAGCCCCAGCATTTT. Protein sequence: CASGWDQPQHF.

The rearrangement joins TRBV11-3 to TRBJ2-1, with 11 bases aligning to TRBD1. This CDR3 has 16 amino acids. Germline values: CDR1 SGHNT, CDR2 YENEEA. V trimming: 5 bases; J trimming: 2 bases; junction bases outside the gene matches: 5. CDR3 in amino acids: CASSLGQGATYNEQFF. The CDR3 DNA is TGTGCCAGCAGCCTAGGACAGGGGGCGACCTACAATGAGCAGTTCTTC.

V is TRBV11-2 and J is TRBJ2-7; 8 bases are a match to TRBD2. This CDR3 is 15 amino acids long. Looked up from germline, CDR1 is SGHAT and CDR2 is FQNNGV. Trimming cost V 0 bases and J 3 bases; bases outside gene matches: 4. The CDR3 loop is CASSLDPSGYYEQYF. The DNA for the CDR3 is TGTGCCAGCAGCTTAGATCCTAGCGGGTACTACGAGCAGTACTTC.

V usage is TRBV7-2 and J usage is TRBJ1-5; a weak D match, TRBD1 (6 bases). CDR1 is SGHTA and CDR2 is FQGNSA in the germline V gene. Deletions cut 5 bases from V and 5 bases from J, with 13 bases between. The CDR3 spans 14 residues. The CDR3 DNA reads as TGTGCCAGCAGCGGACAAACAGGGTATCAGCCCCAGCATTTT. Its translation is CASSGQTGYQPQHF.

CDR3 nucleotide sequence: TGTGCCAGCAGGCTGACAGGGGCGAACACTGAAGCTTTCTTT. Translation gives CASRLTGANTEAFF. V usage is TRBV2 and J usage is TRBJ1-1, with 8 bases identical to TRBD1. The CDR3 has 14 residues. J was trimmed by 1 base and V by 6 bases; bases with no gene match: 4. Germline V gene sequence: CDR1 SNHLY, CDR2 FYNNEI.

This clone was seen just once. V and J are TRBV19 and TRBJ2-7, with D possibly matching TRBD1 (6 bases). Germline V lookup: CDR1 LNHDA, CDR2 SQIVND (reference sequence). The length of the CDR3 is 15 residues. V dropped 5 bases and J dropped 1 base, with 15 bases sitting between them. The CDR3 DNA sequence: TGTGCCAGTAGTCCCCGATGGGGGCCGTCCTACGAGCAGTACTTC. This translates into CASSPRWGPSYEQYF.

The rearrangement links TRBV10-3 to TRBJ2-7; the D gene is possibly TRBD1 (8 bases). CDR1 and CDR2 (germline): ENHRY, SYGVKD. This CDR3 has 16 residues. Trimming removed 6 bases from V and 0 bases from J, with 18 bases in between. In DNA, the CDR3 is TGTGCCATCAGCCTGATACAGGGGGGGAGCTCCTACGAGCAGTACTTC. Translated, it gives CAISLIQGGSSYEQYF.

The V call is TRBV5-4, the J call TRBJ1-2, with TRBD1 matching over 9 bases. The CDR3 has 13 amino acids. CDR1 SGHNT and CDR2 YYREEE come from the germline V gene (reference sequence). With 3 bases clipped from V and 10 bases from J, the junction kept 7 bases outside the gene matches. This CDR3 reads CASSYRDRDVYTF. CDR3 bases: TGTGCCAGCAGCTACCGGGACAGGGACGTCTACACCTTC.